Listed below are T cell receptor beta chains from one sample, sequenced in a study of CD8 T cells in Susac syndrome. TCRdb re-analysed the immunoSEQ multiplex PCR reads in MiXCR, keeping a single row per CDR3 protein. Of about 71,000 distinct CDR3 sequences in the sample, just over 90% are singletons; the top ten hold roughly 0.16%. Sequencing was done on a sample of CD4+ T cells from PBMCs. These receptors came from a human donor with Susac syndrome. Both conserved end residues are trimmed from each CDR3. D genes are given only for firm matches.

>TRBV15|TRBJ2-5|.
ATSRDPGQETQY
>TRBV3-1|TRBJ1-6|.
ASSQEWQLNSPLH
>TRBV5-4|TRBJ2-3|.
ASSSYRDRGPDTQY
>TRBV6-6|TRBJ2-6|.
ASSTYRDANVLT
>TRBV28|TRBJ1-2|.
ASSRQTPYGYT
>TRBV18|TRBJ2-3|.
ASAQDTQY
>TRBV2|TRBJ2-1|TRBD1
ASSMDRGSYNEQF
>TRBV4-1|TRBJ2-4|TRBD2
ASSHRAGLAKNIQY
>TRBV12-3/TRBV12-4|TRBJ1-2|.
ASSRLGSYGYT
>TRBV12-3/TRBV12-4|TRBJ1-2|.
ASSLTYRVWDGYT
>TRBV12-3/TRBV12-4|TRBJ1-5|.
ASSRQGNNQPQH
>TRBV7-2|TRBJ2-3|TRBD1
ASSPQGDTQY
>TRBV5-8|TRBJ1-1|.
ASSLPYRTNTEAF
>TRBV19|TRBJ1-4|TRBD1
ASSDRGRVSNEKLF
>TRBV3-1|TRBJ1-1|.
ASSQRQANTEAF
>TRBV6-1|TRBJ2-1|.
ASESGASYNEQF
>TRBV12-3/TRBV12-4|TRBJ2-3|.
ASRATGLGRDTQY
>TRBV28|TRBJ2-2|TRBD1
ASGRTGGTGELF
>TRBV5-6|TRBJ2-3|TRBD1
ASSTYRTGVRDTQY
>TRBV7-9|TRBJ2-2|.
ASSHQNTGELF
>TRBV7-3|TRBJ2-3|.
ASAPGARGNTQY
>TRBV13|TRBJ2-7|.
ASSLGYEQY
>TRBV20-1|TRBJ2-1|TRBD2
SATLLGTSGDHEQF
>TRBV12-3/TRBV12-4|TRBJ1-5|.
ASRQGPNQPQH
>TRBV11-1|TRBJ2-3|.
ASSGQEGDTQY
>TRBV7-2|TRBJ2-3|TRBD2
ASSLVGTSGGPADTQY
>TRBV7-2|TRBJ2-1|TRBD1
ASSSGQGLINEQF
>TRBV20-1|TRBJ1-2|.
SAEGGTVNPTYGYT
>TRBV7-7|TRBJ2-5|TRBD2
ASSLGVLRGGPETQY
>TRBV20-1|TRBJ2-1|.
SARRTRGTYNEQF
>TRBV6-4|TRBJ1-2|.
ASSVDRLGSGYT
>TRBV6-5|TRBJ1-5|TRBD1
ASRRDREVFQPQH
>TRBV28|TRBJ2-7|.
ASSRPGQPTYEQY
>TRBV12-3/TRBV12-4|TRBJ1-1|.
ASSPDSLGTEAF
>TRBV3-1|TRBJ2-2|.
ASSPGLTTGELF
>TRBV29-1|TRBJ2-2|.
SVGGRTNTGELF
>TRBV2|TRBJ2-4|.
ASSELVVTNIQY
>TRBV5-1|TRBJ2-3|TRBD1
ASSQGTGGRTDTQY
>TRBV30|TRBJ2-7|.
AWRTYRRTVGERH
>TRBV6-6|TRBJ1-1|.
ASTIQALEAF
>TRBV30|TRBJ1-6|.
AWSVGTGYYSPLH
>TRBV6-2/TRBV6-3|TRBJ2-5|TRBD1
ASRNADREY
>TRBV4-2|TRBJ2-7|TRBD1
ASSSGGQGQFYEQY
>TRBV3-1|TRBJ2-7|.
ASSGSGYYEQY
>TRBV11-3|TRBJ2-1|.
ASSLTRDSYNEQF
>TRBV3-1|TRBJ2-7|.
ASSPRLEAYEQY
>TRBV25-1|TRBJ2-7|.
ASSEGGYRPSYEQY
>TRBV28|TRBJ2-7|.
ASSWTNIYEQY
>TRBV2|TRBJ2-7|TRBD2
ASRTGGNSYEQY